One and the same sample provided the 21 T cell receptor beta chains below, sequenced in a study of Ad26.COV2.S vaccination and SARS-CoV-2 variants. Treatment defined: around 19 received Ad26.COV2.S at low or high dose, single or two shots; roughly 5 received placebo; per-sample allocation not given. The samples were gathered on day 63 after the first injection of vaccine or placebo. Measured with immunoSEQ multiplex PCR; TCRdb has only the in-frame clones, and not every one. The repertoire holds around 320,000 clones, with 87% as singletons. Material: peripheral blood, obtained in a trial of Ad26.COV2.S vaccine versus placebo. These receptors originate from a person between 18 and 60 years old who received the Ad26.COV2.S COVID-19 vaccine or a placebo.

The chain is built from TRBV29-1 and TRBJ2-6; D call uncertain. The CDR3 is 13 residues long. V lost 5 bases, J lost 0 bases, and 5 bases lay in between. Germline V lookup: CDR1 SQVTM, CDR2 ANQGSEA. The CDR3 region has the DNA TGCAGCGTTTGTCTCTCTGGGGCCAACGTCCTGACTTTC. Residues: CSVCLSGANVLTF. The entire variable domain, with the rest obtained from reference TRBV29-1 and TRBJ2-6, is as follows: SAVISQKPSRDICQRGTSLTIQCQVDSQVTMMFWYRQQPGQSLTLIATANQGSEATYESGFVIDKFPISRPNLTFSTLTVSNMSPEDSSIYLCSVCLSGANVLTFGAGSRLTVL.

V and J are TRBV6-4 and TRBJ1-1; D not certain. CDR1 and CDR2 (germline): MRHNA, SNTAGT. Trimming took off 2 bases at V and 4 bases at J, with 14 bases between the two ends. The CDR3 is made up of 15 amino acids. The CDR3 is CASSDGLDSGTEAFF. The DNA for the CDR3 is TGTGCCAGCAGTGACGGCCTGGATAGCGGCACTGAAGCTTTCTTT.

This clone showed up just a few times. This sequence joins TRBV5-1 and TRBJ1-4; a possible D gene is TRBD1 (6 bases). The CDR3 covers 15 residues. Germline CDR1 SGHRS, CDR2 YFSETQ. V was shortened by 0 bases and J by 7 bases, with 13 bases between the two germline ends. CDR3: CASSLEQGSGEKLFF. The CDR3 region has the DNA TGCGCCAGCAGCTTGGAACAGGGAAGTGGTGAAAAACTGTTTTTT.

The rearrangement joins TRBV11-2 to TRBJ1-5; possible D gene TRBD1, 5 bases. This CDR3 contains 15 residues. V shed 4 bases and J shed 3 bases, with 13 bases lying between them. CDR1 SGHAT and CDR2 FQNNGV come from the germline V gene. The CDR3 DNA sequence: TGTGCCAGCAGCTGGGGCCGGGGTTCCAATCAGCCCCAGCATTTT. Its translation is CASSWGRGSNQPQHF.

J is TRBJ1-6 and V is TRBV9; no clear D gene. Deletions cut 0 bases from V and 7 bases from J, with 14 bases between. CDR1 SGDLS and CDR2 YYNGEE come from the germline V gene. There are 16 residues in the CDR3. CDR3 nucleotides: TGTGCCAGCAGCGTAGGGGGTGGCAACCGCAATTCACCCCTCCACTTT. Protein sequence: CASSVGGGNRNSPLHF.

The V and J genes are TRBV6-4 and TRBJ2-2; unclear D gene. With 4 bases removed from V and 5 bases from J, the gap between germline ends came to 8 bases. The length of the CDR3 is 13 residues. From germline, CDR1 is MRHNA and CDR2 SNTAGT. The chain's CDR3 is CASSVSTTGELFF. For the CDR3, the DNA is TGTGCCAGCAGTGTGAGCACGACCGGGGAGCTGTTTTTT.

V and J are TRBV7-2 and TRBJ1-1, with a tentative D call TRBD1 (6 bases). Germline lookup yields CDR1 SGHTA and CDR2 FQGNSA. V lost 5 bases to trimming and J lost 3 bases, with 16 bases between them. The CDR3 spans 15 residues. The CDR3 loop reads CASSPPRGSDTEAFF. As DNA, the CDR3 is TGTGCCAGCAGCCCACCCAGGGGTTCGGACACTGAAGCTTTCTTT.

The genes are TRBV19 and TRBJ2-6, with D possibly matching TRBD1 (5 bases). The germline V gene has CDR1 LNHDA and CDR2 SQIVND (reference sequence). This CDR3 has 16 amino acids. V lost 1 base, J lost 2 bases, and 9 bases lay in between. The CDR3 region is CASSIGLRAGANVLTF. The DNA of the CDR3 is TGTGCCAGTAGTATAGGTCTCAGGGCTGGGGCCAACGTCCTGACTTTC.

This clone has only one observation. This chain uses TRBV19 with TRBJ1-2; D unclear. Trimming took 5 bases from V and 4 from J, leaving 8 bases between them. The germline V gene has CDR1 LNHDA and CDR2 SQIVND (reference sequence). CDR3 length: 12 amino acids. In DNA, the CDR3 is TGTGCCAGTAGTCCAACCTCCTATGGCTACACCTTC. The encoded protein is CASSPTSYGYTF.

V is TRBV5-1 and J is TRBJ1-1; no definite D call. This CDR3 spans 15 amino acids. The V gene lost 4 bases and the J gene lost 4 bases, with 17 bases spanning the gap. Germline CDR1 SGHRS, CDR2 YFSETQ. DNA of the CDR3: TGCGCCAGCAGCCCCCGCGAGGGTGGTTCCACTGAAGCTTTCTTT. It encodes CASSPREGGSTEAFF. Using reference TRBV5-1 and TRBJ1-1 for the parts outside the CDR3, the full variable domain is KAGVTQTPRYLIKTRGQQVTLSCSPISGHRSVSWYQQTPGQGLQFLFEYFSETQRNKGNFPGRFSGRQFSNSRSEMNVSTLELGDSALYLCASSPREGGSTEAFFGQGTRLTVV.

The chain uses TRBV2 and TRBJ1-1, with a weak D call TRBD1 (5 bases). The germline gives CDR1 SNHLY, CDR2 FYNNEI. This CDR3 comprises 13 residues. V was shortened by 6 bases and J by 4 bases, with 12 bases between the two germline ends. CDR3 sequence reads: CASRTDLITEAFF. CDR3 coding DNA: TGTGCCAGCAGGACAGATTTGATCACTGAAGCTTTCTTT.

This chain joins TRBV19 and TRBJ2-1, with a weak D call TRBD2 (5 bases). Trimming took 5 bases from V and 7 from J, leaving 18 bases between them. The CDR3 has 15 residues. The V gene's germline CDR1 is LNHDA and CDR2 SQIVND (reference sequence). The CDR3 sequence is CASSRLGVALNEQFF. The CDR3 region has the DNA TGTGCCAGTAGTCGCCTCGGGGTAGCTTTAAATGAGCAGTTCTTC.

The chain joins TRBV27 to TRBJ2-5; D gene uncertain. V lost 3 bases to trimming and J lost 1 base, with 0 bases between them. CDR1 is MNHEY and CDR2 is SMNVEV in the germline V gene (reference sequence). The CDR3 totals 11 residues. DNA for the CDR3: TGTGCCAGCAGTTTCCAAGAGACCCAGTACTTC. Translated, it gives CASSFQETQYF.

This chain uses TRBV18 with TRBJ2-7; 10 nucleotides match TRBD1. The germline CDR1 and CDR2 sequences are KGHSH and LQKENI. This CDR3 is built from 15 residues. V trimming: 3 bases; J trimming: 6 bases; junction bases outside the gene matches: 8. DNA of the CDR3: TGTGCCAGCTCACCTCGACAGGGGGCAGGAGGCGAGCAGTACTTC. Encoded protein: CASSPRQGAGGEQYF. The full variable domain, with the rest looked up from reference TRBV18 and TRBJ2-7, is NAGVMQNPRHLVRRRGQEARLRCSPMKGHSHVYWYRQLPEEGLKFMVYLQKENIIDESGMPKERFSAEFPKEGPSILRIQQVVRGDSAAYFCASSPRQGAGGEQYFGPGTRLTVT.

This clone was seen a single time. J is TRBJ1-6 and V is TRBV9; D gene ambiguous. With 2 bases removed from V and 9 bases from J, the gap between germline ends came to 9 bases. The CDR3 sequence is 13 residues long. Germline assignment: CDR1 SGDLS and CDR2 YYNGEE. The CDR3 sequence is CASSVDGLSPLHF. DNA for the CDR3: TGTGCCAGCAGCGTGGACGGCCTTTCACCCCTCCACTTT.

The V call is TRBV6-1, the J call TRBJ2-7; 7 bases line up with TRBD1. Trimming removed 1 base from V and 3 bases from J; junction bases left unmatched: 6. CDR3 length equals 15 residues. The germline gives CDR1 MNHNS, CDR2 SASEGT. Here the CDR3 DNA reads TGTGCCAGCAGTGAAGGGGACAGCCTCCTCTACGAGCAGTACTTC. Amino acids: CASSEGDSLLYEQYF.

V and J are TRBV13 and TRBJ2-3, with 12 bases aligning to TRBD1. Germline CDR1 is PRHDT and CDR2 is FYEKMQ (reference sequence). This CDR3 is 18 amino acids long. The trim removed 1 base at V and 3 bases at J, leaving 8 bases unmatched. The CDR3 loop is CASSLVGQGAPVTDTQYF. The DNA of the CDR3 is TGTGCCAGCAGCTTAGTGGGACAGGGGGCTCCCGTTACAGATACGCAGTATTTT.

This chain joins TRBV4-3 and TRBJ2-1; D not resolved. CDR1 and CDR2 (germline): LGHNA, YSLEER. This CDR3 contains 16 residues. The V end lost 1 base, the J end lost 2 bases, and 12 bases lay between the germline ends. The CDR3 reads CASSQAHSTTYNEQFF. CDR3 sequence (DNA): TGCGCCAGCAGCCAAGCCCACAGTACCACCTACAATGAGCAGTTCTTC.

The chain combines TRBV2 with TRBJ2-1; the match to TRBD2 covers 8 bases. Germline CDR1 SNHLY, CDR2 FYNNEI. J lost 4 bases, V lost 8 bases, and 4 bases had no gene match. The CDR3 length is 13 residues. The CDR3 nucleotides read TGTGCCAGCCACGGGGGGGCTTACAATGAGCAGTTCTTC. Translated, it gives CASHGGAYNEQFF.

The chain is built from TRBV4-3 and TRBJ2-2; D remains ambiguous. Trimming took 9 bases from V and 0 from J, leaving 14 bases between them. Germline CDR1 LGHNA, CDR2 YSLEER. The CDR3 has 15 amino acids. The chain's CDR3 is CASGLELSNTGELFF. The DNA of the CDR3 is TGCGCCAGTGGTCTGGAGCTTTCGAACACCGGGGAGCTGTTTTTT.

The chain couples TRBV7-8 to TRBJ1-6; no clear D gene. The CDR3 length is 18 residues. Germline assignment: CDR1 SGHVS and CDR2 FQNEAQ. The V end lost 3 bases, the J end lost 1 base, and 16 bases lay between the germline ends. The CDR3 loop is CASSFRISGMSYNSPLHF. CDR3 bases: TGTGCCAGCAGCTTCCGGATATCGGGGATGTCCTATAATTCACCCCTCCACTTT. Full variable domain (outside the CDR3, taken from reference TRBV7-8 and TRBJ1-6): GAGVSQSPRYKVAKRGQDVALRCDPISGHVSLFWYQQALGQGPEFLTYFQNEAQLDKSGLPSDRFFAERPEGSVSTLKIQRTQQEDSAVYLCASSFRISGMSYNSPLHFGNGTRLTVT.